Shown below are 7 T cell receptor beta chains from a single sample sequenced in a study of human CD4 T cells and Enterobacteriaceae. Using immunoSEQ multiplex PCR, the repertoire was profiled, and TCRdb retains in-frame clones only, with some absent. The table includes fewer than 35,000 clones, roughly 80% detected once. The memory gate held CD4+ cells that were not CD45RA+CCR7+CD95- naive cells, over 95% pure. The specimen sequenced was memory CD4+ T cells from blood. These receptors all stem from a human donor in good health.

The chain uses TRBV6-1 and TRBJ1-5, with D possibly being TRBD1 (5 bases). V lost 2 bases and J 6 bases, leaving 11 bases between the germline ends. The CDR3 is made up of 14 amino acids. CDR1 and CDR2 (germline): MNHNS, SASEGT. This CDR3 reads CASSERQGGQPQHF. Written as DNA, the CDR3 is TGTGCCAGCAGTGAAAGGCAGGGAGGTCAGCCCCAGCATTTT.

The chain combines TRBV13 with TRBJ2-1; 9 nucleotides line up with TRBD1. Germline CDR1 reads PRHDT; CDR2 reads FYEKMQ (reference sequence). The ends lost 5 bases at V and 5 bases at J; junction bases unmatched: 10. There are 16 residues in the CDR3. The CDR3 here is CASSDLGQGNHNEQFF. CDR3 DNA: TGTGCCAGCAGCGACCTGGGACAGGGAAACCACAATGAGCAGTTCTTC.

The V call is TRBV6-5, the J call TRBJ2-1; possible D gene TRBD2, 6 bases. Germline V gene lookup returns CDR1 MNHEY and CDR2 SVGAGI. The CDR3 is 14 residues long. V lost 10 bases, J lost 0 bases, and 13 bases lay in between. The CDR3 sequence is CATSAGSSYNEQFF. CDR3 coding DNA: TGTGCCACCTCGGCCGGGAGCTCCTACAATGAGCAGTTCTTC.

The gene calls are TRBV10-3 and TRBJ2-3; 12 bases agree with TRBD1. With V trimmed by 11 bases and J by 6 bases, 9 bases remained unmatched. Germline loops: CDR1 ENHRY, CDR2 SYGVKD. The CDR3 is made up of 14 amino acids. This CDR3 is CASAGTGGFDTQYF. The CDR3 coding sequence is TGTGCCTCCGCCGGGACAGGGGGCTTCGATACGCAGTATTTT.

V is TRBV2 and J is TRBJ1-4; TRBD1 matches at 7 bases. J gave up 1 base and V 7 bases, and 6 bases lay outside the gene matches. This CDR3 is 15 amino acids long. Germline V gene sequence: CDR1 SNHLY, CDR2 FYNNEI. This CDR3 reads CASNPQGLTNEKLFF. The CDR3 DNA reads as TGTGCCAGCAATCCACAGGGGTTAACTAATGAAAAACTGTTTTTT.

The CDR3 protein is CAISGTSGGYEQYF. The CDR3 DNA sequence: TGTGCCATCAGCGGAACTAGCGGGGGGTACGAGCAGTACTTC. The rearrangement uses TRBV10-3 and TRBJ2-7; 12 nucleotides match TRBD2. After removal of 6 bases from V and 4 bases from J, the junction contained 4 bases not matched to a gene. The CDR3 spans 14 residues. Germline V lookup: CDR1 ENHRY, CDR2 SYGVKD.

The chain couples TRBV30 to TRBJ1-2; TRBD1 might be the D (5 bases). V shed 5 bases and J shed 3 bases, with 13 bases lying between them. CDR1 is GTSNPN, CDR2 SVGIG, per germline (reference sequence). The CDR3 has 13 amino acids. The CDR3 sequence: CAWSRGRHYGYTF. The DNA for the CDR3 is TGTGCCTGGTCCCGGGGACGTCACTATGGCTACACCTTC.